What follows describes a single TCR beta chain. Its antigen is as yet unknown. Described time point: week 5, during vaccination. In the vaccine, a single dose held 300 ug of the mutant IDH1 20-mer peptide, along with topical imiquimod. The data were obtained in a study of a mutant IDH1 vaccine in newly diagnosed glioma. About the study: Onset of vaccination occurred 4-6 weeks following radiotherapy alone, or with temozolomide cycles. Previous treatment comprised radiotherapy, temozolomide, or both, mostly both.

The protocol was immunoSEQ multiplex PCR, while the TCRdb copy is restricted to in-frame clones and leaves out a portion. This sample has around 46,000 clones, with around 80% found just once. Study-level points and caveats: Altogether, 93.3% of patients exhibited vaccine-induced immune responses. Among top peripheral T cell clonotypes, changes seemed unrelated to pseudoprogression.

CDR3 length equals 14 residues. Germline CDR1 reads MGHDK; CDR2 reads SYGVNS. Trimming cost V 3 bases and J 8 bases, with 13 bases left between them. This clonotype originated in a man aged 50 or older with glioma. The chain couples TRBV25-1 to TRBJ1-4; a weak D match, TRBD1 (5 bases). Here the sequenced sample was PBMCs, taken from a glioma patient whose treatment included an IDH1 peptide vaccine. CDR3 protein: CASSDRELMEKLFF. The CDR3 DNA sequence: TGTGCCAGCAGTGACAGGGAGCTGATGGAAAAACTGTTTTTT.